The sequence of this T cell receptor (beta chain) was determined in a study of Ad26.COV2.S vaccination and SARS-CoV-2 variants. Libraries were prepared by immunoSEQ multiplex PCR; TCRdb keeps only in-frame clonotypes and omits some of them. The sample lists fewer than 500,000 clones; about 90% were seen once. Trimming took off 5 bases at V and 4 bases at J, with 14 bases between the two ends. Germline lookup yields CDR1 SEHNR and CDR2 FQNEAQ (reference sequence). The length of the CDR3 is 14 residues. Treatment of the sample: 19 received Ad26.COV2.S at low or high dose, single or two shots; about five received placebo; per-sample allocation not given. On day 63 after the first injection, vaccine and placebo recipients gave samples.

This specimen consisted of peripheral blood, obtained in a trial of Ad26.COV2.S vaccine versus placebo. J is TRBJ1-2 and V is TRBV7-9; possibly TRBD1 for D (6 bases). This clonotype was obtained from a person between 18 and 65 years old who received the Ad26.COV2.S COVID-19 vaccine or a placebo. The CDR3 loop reads CASSPGGASYGYTF. In nucleotides, the CDR3 is TGTGCCAGCAGCCCCGGGGGGGCTTCCTATGGCTACACCTTC.